This TCR beta chain was observed in a study of cytomegalovirus exposure and HLA in healthy donors (dated by TCRdb to 2015 to 2018). Background on the whole study: According to an earlier analysis of 450 to 650 of the donors, about 179 million T cells yielded some 120 million unique TCR beta sequences and 276 Gb of sequence data. About 310 gigabases of sequencing data and roughly 90 million unique TCR sequences were included in an early release covering roughly 600 HLA-typed donors. Of the approximately 400 genotyped donors, 81% were placed in the genetic ancestry cluster associated with self-reported Caucasian donors. The aim of the study was to test whether cataloging public T cell receptors could identify signatures of past pathogen exposure. The study profiled the T cell repertoires of 500 to 800 subjects by immunosequencing and related them to cytomegalovirus serostatus. Besides the first cohort of hundreds of subjects, a separate validation cohort made up of roughly 130 different subjects was used. To predict cytomegalovirus infection status, the study brought together high-throughput TCR immunosequencing, statistical association of individual TCRs with disease status, and machine learning. A later analysis re-examined previously published TCR beta repertoires from roughly 720 donors and added high-resolution HLA genotyping to investigate patterns of TCR occurrence. Rather than using new phenotypic data, the later analysis identified candidate immune exposures from TCR beta sequences and from how often those sequences occurred across donors. An earlier analysis of around 540 of the donors applied high-throughput TCR beta sequencing to assess whether each TCR beta V gene segment acted as functional or pseudogenic. Donor age, sex, ethnicity and CMV serostatus were compiled together with the repertoire data. Genome-wide SNP genotypes for about 65% of the roughly 700 donors were used in a later genetic analysis, which treated that subset as a discovery cohort. All discovery cohort repertoires had been generated using a single sequencing platform. Class I and class II HLA loci were covered by the typing at four-digit resolution. Typing coverage varied by locus: roughly 629-640 donors for A, B, C, DRB1 and DQB1; roughly 560 for DQA1; about 600 for DPA1; about 450 for DPB1. Roughly five DR-DQ haplotypes were handled as single units for association and clustering because linkage in the cohort was strong. Among some 410 genotyped donors of the cohort, an average of roughly 240,000 unique TCR beta nucleotide sequences were sequenced per donor, around 20% of them non-productive.

The cohort was made up of 500 to 800 healthy bone marrow donors. At the time of sampling, every cohort member was nominally healthy, though immune exposures that went unrecorded were likely present. The donor tested CMV seropositive, placing the donor among the 289 seropositive members of the cohort. A peripheral blood sample was collected from each donor, and TCR beta sequencing was performed on peripheral blood mononuclear cells. Genomic DNA extraction from the blood cell samples was performed with the Qiagen DNeasy Blood Extraction Kit. The library came from the immunoSEQ multiplex PCR assay. A mixture of 60 forward primers for TCR Vbeta segments and 13 reverse primers for TCR Jbeta segments was used in the multiplex PCR. A multiplex PCR assay on genomic DNA amplified the CDR3 region of rearranged TCR beta genes. On the Illumina HiSeq System, the amplified TCR beta libraries were sequenced as 87-base-pair reads. The authors' analysis ran thus. A later analysis tallied tens of millions of unique TCR beta chains across the 640 or so repertoires, and about 12 million of those chains were shared by two or more donors. To remove PCR and sequencing errors, raw reads were error-corrected and collapsed into unique sequences using a nearest-neighbor algorithm that merged closely related sequences. V, D and J gene segments were assigned by aligning CDR3 sequences to IMGT reference sequences. For a sequence to be retained, a match of at least six nucleotides was required to both a V gene segment and a J gene segment. A rearrangement was called productive if the CDR3 had no stop codons and remained in frame with V and J, and every other rearrangement was called non-productive. CDR3 was defined by IMGT convention, running from the second conserved V-encoded cysteine to the conserved J-encoded phenylalanine. Sequences without an unambiguous match to a single V gene segment were excluded from the earlier analysis of 500 to 700 of the donors. An earlier analysis of several hundred of the donors called V segments functional above 56.7% productive rearrangements and segregating when the between-donor standard deviation exceeded 5%. A statistical classification framework was developed to diagnose cytomegalovirus status using the catalog of TCR beta chain sequences. In a later analysis, TCR nucleotide sequences were compared against IMGT/GENE-DB human TR gene sequences so that V and J genes could be assigned. In a later analysis, CDR3 sequences and most-parsimonious VDJ recombination scenarios were assigned using the TCRdist pipeline. A later analysis defined each TCR beta chain by its CDR3 amino acid sequence plus V-gene family, and excluded reads lacking a unique V-gene family. As a way to deal with suspected cross-contamination and a sequencing artifact, a later analysis dropped over 550 nucleotide sequences that were highly shared and had low generation probability. In a later analysis, a clonal expansion index was calculated for each public chain from normalized within-repertoire ranks of inferred template counts. In a later analysis, generation probabilities were computed with a VDJ recombination model fitted to out-of-frame rearrangements, and the resulting probabilities were checked against IGoR. In a later analysis, TCR-TCR, TCR-HLA and TCR-CMV co-occurrence was scored with hypergeometric tests, and a repertoire-size bias correction was applied to TCR pairs. In a later analysis, false discovery rates were estimated by permuting HLA or CMV assignments 20 times. A later analysis grouped co-occurring TCRs with DBSCAN, adding TCRdist sequence similarity when clustering within HLA-allele-positive subsets. Repertoires with fewer than 30,000 or more than 120,000 public chains were left out of co-occurrence clustering, as were several repertoires with anomalous nucleotide sharing. What TCRdb holds here is the immuneACCESS table cut down to in-frame rearrangements. Part of the clones is not present; checked against another copy, under half of the missing clones reflect an unresolved V gene, and the others are unexplained. That table is the source of V, J and clone size, and D and trimming were worked out from the DNA. The sample table shows roughly 110,000 clones, and more than 60% are seen once. The ten largest clones take up under 8% of the sample.

Details on this clone: Its antigen has not been determined. No much larger clonotype is one base removed from it; base qualities were not supplied.

Here V drops 2 bases and J drops 6 bases, and the junction holds 8 bases not matched to any gene. From the cysteine through the phenylalanine, the CDR3 covers 16 amino acids. Of all the DNA, just the CDR3 is kept, 48 bases in frame from base 1. CDR1 and CDR2, per the germline V gene (reference sequence), are MNHNY and SVGAGI. Results and caveats for the whole study, not just this receptor: Linkage disequilibrium might explain the correlated functional status among segregating V segments, but an unknown experimental factor could not be excluded. Because the 87-base-pair reads could not distinguish some IMGT-functional V segments, including TRBV6-2 and TRBV6-3, those segments were excluded. Compared with equally common non-associated chains, HLA-associated TCR beta chains in a later analysis were more clonally expanded and had lower generation probabilities. The study gave a list of some 150 TCR beta chains associated with cytomegalovirus. While some public TCRs were present in many individuals, most TCR sequences turned up only very rarely across donors. In vitro tests confirmed that a few of the cytomegalovirus-associated TCR beta chains recognize cytomegalovirus antigens. A further reported finding was that TCR beta sequences accurately predicted the HLA-A and HLA-B alleles for most subjects in the first cohort. Because HLA typing was missing for some donors at each locus, association tests included only the typed subset. According to a later genetic analysis, donors in an Asian-associated ancestry cluster had fewer N-insertions in productive TCRs than the roughly 700-donor mean. Most CMV-associated TCR beta chains appeared to be HLA-restricted in a later analysis, and the HLA associations seemed to be driven largely by CMV exposure. Specific HLA alleles were associated with 18,000 or so TCR beta sequences at a false discovery rate of 0.05 in a later analysis. Because counts were too low, about 18 rarely observed V segments, including chromosome 9 orphons, were left out of the earlier analysis of about 620 of the donors. CMV serostatus was the only immune exposure information available for the cohort. A later analysis found that TCR association rates varied across HLA loci, with DRB1 alleles showing the most associated TCRs and HLA-C alleles the fewest. This cohort had only TCR beta chains sequenced, and the lack of alpha or paired-chain data limited which features could be detected. In an earlier analysis of fewer than 750 of the donors, most TCR beta V segments were observed in productive rearrangements about 87% or about 30% of the time, broadly matching IMGT annotations. A cluster of highly shared sequence variants was judged likely to be a technical artifact of the sequencing pipeline. In both the original and validation cohorts, the classifier was reported to diagnose cytomegalovirus status with high specificity and sensitivity. Roughly uniform sequencing depth across donors was assumed in presence/absence analyses, although this assumption may not hold. In a later genetic analysis, a missense DCLRE1C variant was associated with V-gene and J-gene trimming of TCR beta chains, and the association was replicated in an independent cohort. The authors suggested that the approach could potentially be extended to other disease states and immunological phenotypes. In a later analysis, several top co-occurrence clusters were reported to appear linked to parvovirus B19, influenza, CMV and Epstein-Barr virus. When HLA alleles, especially DR and DQ, strongly co-occurred, TCR associations were difficult to assign to individual alleles.

This receptor was identified in a woman aged 45-60 years in good health and CMV-seropositive. Sequenced material: PBMCs. The rearranged chain carries TRBV6-6 and TRBJ2-1; 9 central nucleotides agree with TRBD2. The sequenced DNA is TGTGCCAGCAGTTACCGTGCGGCGGGGGGGTTCAATGAGCAGTTCTTC. Its protein reads: CASSYRAAGGFNEQFF.